The entry that follows covers one T cell receptor beta chain sequence. Its antigen is unidentified. The sample carries other DNA sequences with the same CDR3. This sample is drawn from a study of cytomegalovirus exposure and HLA in healthy donors. As for the study in general: There were 100 million to 130 million unique TCR beta sequences, drawn from about 180 million T cells, in an earlier analysis.

The study, taken as a whole, reports: CMV serostatus was the sole immune exposure data available.

CDR1 is SQVTM and CDR2 is ANQGSEA in the germline V gene. The CDR3 has 13 residues. Unmatched junction bases numbered 0, after V lost 1 base and J lost 1 base. Each donor was healthy, and each was a bone marrow donor. The study ran its PCR with 60 Vbeta and 13 Jbeta primers. Here immunoSEQ multiplex PCR was the method, and the copy in TCRdb shows in-frame clones only, minus some. The sample lists some 120,000 clones, about two thirds occurring once. The TCR was taken from a man between 40 and 49 years old in good health and CMV-seropositive. The specimen was PBMCs. V gene TRBV29-1 combines with J gene TRBJ2-7, with TRBD2 matching over 8 bases. The CDR3 region is CSVEAGGSYEQYF. CDR3 nucleotide sequence: TGCAGCGTTGAAGCGGGAGGGTCCTACGAGCAGTACTTC.